This T cell receptor beta chain stems from a study of cytomegalovirus exposure and HLA in healthy donors. The study's findings and limits: For presence/absence analyses, sequencing depth was assumed to be roughly uniform across donors. As was reported, the classifier diagnosed cytomegalovirus status with high specificity and sensitivity.

The V end was cut by 0 bases, the J end by 0 bases, with 12 bases between. The CDR3 length is 16 residues. CDR1 SGHRS and CDR2 YFSETQ come from the germline V gene. The primer mix had 60 Vbeta and 13 Jbeta primers. Libraries were prepared by immunoSEQ multiplex PCR; TCRdb keeps only in-frame clonotypes and omits some of them. The sample has 50,000 or so clones. Notes on this clone: Its antigen is as yet unknown.

The chain joins TRBV5-1 to TRBJ1-1; D not resolved. Input material: PBMCs. The clonotype originates from a man aged 50-60 years in good health and CMV-seropositive. The CDR3 nucleotides read TGCGCCAGCAGCTTGGAAAGGCCTGGGCTGAACACTGAAGCTTTCTTT. Translating gives CASSLERPGLNTEAFF.